The 20 T cell receptor beta chains presented below share a single source sample, sequenced in a study of T-cell reconstitution after alpha-beta-depleted transplantation in children. Researchers prepared the TCRbeta library using unique molecular identifiers, the study reports. TCRdb recomputed calls from the PCR reads with MiXCR, one row per CDR3 protein. Of 85,000 to 120,000 distinct CDR3 sequences in the sample, roughly 7.2% were seen once. This specimen was PBMCs, taken before TCRalphabeta/CD19-depleted stem cell transplant. Receptors were obtained from a boy between 2 and 10 years old with acute lymphoblastic leukemia, due to receive a stem cell transplant.

The rearrangement links TRBV6-1 to TRBJ2-7; D ambiguous. CDR1 MNHNS and CDR2 SASEGT come from the germline V gene. The CDR3 loop spans 15 amino acids. V was shortened by 4 bases and J by 2 bases, with 15 bases between the two germline ends. The chain's CDR3 is CASSVTWAGAYEQYF. The CDR3 DNA sequence: TGTGCCAGCAGTGTCACGTGGGCTGGGGCCTACGAGCAGTACTTC.

The rearrangement joins TRBV12-3 or TRBV12-4 to TRBJ2-7; D gene ambiguous. There are 16 residues in the CDR3. V was pared by 0 bases and J by 0 bases, with 12 bases between. The CDR3 DNA reads TGTGCCAGCAGTTTAGCGCGCCCAGGATCCTCCTACGAGCAGTACTTC. Translation: CASSLARPGSSYEQYF.

There are many counts of this clonotype. The chain recombines TRBV5-1 with TRBJ1-3, with D possibly TRBD1 on 5 matching bases. Germline-derived CDR1 and CDR2 are SGHRS and YFSETQ. V was clipped by 4 bases and J by 0 bases, with 17 bases between them. This CDR3 has 17 residues. CDR3: CASSGITTGDSGNTIYF. The CDR3 nucleotides read TGCGCCAGCAGCGGAATTACTACAGGTGACTCTGGAAACACCATATATTTT.

This CDR3 is CASRRNTNMGTAQHF. The CDR3 coding sequence is TGTGCCAGCAGAAGGAATACCAACATGGGGACGGCCCAGCATTTT. This chain links TRBV6-1 with TRBJ1-5; D is perhaps TRBD1 (5 bases). The ends were cut back, 6 bases at V and 11 bases at J, with 23 bases in the middle. The CDR3 consists of 15 residues. The germline CDR1 and CDR2 sequences are MNHNS and SASEGT.

This clonotype was seen more than once but under ten times. The rearrangement uses TRBV19 and TRBJ2-6, with 7 bases that match TRBD2. The CDR3 runs to 16 residues. Germline values: CDR1 LNHDA, CDR2 SQIVND (reference sequence). J was trimmed by 4 bases and V by 7 bases; bases with no gene match: 10. CDR3 sequence reads: CASTGGRVWGANVLTF. The CDR3 DNA sequence: TGTGCCAGTACGGGGGGTCGGGTTTGGGGGGCCAACGTCCTGACTTTC.

This clonotype was seen a handful of times. V usage is TRBV9 and J usage is TRBJ2-7; D not resolved. Germline CDR1 and CDR2: SGDLS and YYNGEE. With 3 bases removed from V and 3 bases from J, the gap between germline ends came to 10 bases. The CDR3 covers 13 residues. In DNA, the CDR3 is TGTGCCAGCAGCGCACAGCCTCTCTACGAGCAGTACTTC. The encoded protein is CASSAQPLYEQYF. The full variable domain, completed using reference TRBV9 and TRBJ2-7, is DSGVTQTPKHLITATGQRVTLRCSPRSGDLSVYWYQQSLDQGLQFLIQYYNGEERAKGNILERFSAQQFPDLHSELNLSSLELGDSALYFCASSAQPLYEQYFGPGTRLTVT.

This clonotype was seen ten or more times. The V call is TRBV5-1, the J call TRBJ1-2; D is possibly TRBD1 (5 bases). Germline-derived CDR1 and CDR2 are SGHRS and YFSETQ. The CDR3 has 14 residues. Between the trimmed V and J ends, which lost 0 bases and 1 base, there was a span of 7 bases. The CDR3 spells CASSLEGDNYGYTF. The DNA for the CDR3 is TGCGCCAGCAGCTTGGAAGGGGATAACTATGGCTACACCTTC.

This clonotype was observed at least ten times. J is TRBJ2-3 and V is TRBV6-6; D remains ambiguous. The length of the CDR3 is 12 residues. Germline V CDR1 and CDR2: MNHNY, SVGAGI (reference sequence). V dropped 5 bases and J dropped 4 bases, with 7 bases sitting between them. The CDR3 DNA is TGTGCCAGCAGTAAGGGCGCAGATACGCAGTATTTT. It is translated as CASSKGADTQYF.

This clonotype turned up a few times. The chain joins TRBV20-1 to TRBJ1-5; D might be TRBD1 (5 bases). Trimming took off 3 bases at V and 6 bases at J, with 9 bases between the two ends. CDR1 and CDR2 from the germline V gene are DFQATT and SNEGSKA (reference sequence). The CDR3 extends over 12 amino acids. The DNA of the CDR3 is TGCAGTGCTAGCCTGGGGGGTCAGCCCCAGCATTTT. It encodes CSASLGGQPQHF.

Many counts were recorded for this clonotype. The V gene is TRBV7-2, the J gene TRBJ1-1; D remains unclear. Germline-derived CDR1 and CDR2 are SGHTA and FQGNSA. The CDR3 has 14 amino acids. V shed 1 base and J shed 1 base, with 7 bases lying between them. The CDR3 region has the DNA TGTGCCAGCAGCTTAGTACGGGGGAACACTGAAGCTTTCTTT. Its translation is CASSLVRGNTEAFF.

This rearrangement joins TRBV7-8 to TRBJ1-1; D not certain. From germline, CDR1 is SGHVS and CDR2 FQNEAQ. V dropped 4 bases and J dropped 5 bases, with 11 bases sitting between them. The CDR3 covers 13 residues. CDR3 nucleotide sequence: TGTGCCAGCAGCTCAGACTCCGGGACTGAAGCTTTCTTT. The encoded protein is CASSSDSGTEAFF.

This clonotype has more than one count but fewer than ten. The V and J genes are TRBV7-3 and TRBJ1-1; D gene unclear. The CDR3 contains 14 residues. CDR1 is SGHTA, CDR2 FQGTGA, per germline. The V end was cut by 5 bases, the J end by 0 bases, with 10 bases between. CDR3: CASSLNRVNTEAFF. The CDR3 DNA sequence: TGTGCCAGCAGCCTGAATAGGGTGAACACTGAAGCTTTCTTT.

The table lists this clonotype with a few counts. Here the CDR3 reads CASSFGLAGAWGSTDTQYF. CDR3 DNA sequence: TGTGCCAGCAGTTTTGGACTAGCGGGGGCGTGGGGTAGCACAGATACGCAGTATTTT. The chain employs TRBV27 and TRBJ2-3; 13 bases line up with TRBD2. CDR3 length: 19 residues. The germline V gene has CDR1 MNHEY and CDR2 SMNVEV (reference sequence). The J segment lost 0 bases and the V segment lost 3 bases, leaving 9 bases of the junction unmatched.

V is TRBV7-2 and J is TRBJ1-2; tentative D call: TRBD1 (6 bases). Trimming took off 0 bases at V and 3 bases at J, with 8 bases between the two ends. This CDR3 comprises 14 residues. Germline V gene data show CDR1 as SGHTA and CDR2 as FQGNSA. In DNA, the CDR3 is TGTGCCAGCAGCTTAGCAGGGGGTGACTATGGCTACACCTTC. Protein: CASSLAGGDYGYTF. The variable domain in full, completed from reference TRBV7-2 and TRBJ1-2, reads GAGVSQSPSNKVTEKGKDVELRCDPISGHTALYWYRQSLGQGLEFLIYFQGNSAPDKSGLPSDRFSAERTGGSVSTLTIQRTQQEDSAVYLCASSLAGGDYGYTFGSGTRLTVV.

The chain uses TRBV2 and TRBJ2-3; D is possibly TRBD1 or TRBD2 (5 bases each). Trimming removed 8 bases at V and 6 bases at J, with 9 bases between. The germline V gene encodes CDR1 SNHLY and CDR2 FYNNEI. The CDR3 extends over 11 amino acids. CDR3 in DNA: TGTGCCAGCCCCAGGGAGGATACGCAGTATTTT. Translated, it gives CASPREDTQYF.

This clonotype was counted many times. This chain links TRBV28 with TRBJ1-5; D perhaps matches TRBD1 (5 bases). Trimming cost V 7 bases and J 0 bases, with 13 bases left between them. Germline CDR1 MDHEN, CDR2 SYDVKM. The CDR3 extends over 15 amino acids. The CDR3 DNA sequence: TGTGCCAGCACTCAGACCGGGACTAGCAATCAGCCCCAGCATTTT. Protein product: CASTQTGTSNQPQHF.

The sample holds a few counts of this clonotype. The chain uses TRBV5-1 and TRBJ2-7; tentatively, D is TRBD2 (6 bases). CDR1 is SGHRS, CDR2 YFSETQ, per germline. This CDR3 is built from 15 residues. Trimming left V 1 base short and J 4 bases short, with 15 bases between. CDR3 protein: CASSLRLGTIYEQYF. Written as DNA, the CDR3 is TGCGCCAGCAGCTTGAGACTAGGGACCATATACGAGCAGTACTTC.

CDR3 loop: CASSFERGGVTDTQYF. The CDR3 DNA reads TGCGCCAGCAGCTTTGAGCGGGGGGGAGTCACAGATACGCAGTATTTT. The chain employs TRBV5-1 and TRBJ2-3; 10 bases are shared with TRBD2. V lost 2 bases to trimming and J lost 2 bases; unmatched junction nucleotides: 5. Germline CDR1 and CDR2: SGHRS and YFSETQ. The CDR3 is made up of 16 amino acids.

This clonotype was recorded many times. The rearrangement links TRBV11-2 to TRBJ2-3; D possibly corresponds to TRBD1 (5 bases). Germline CDR1 and CDR2: SGHAT and FQNNGV. The CDR3 length is 15 residues. V was pared by 5 bases and J by 1 base, with 13 bases between. CDR3 in DNA: TGTGCCAGCAGCCTCGCTGGGGCTCGCACAGATACGCAGTATTTT. Protein product: CASSLAGARTDTQYF.

V usage is TRBV2 and J usage is TRBJ1-4, with a tentative D call TRBD1 (5 bases). The CDR3 runs 14 residues. Germline lookup yields CDR1 SNHLY and CDR2 FYNNEI. The V end was cut by 4 bases, the J end by 2 bases, with 8 bases between. The CDR3 sequence: CASSAGGTNEKLFF. In DNA, the CDR3 is TGTGCCAGCAGTGCGGGGGGGACTAATGAAAAACTGTTTTTT.